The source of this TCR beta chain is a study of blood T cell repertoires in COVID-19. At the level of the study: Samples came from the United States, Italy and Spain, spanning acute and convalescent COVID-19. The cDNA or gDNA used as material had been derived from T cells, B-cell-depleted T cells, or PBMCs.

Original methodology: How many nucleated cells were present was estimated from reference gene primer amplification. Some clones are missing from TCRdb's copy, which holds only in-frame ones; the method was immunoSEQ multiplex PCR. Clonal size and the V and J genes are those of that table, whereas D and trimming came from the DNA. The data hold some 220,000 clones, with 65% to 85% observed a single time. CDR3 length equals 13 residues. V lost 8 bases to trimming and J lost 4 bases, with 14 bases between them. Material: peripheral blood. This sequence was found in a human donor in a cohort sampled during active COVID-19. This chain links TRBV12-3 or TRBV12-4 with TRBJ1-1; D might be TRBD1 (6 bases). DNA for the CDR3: TGTGCCAGCCCTGCGGGGGCGGGCACTGAAGCTTTCTTT. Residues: CASPAGAGTEAFF.